This TCR beta chain was captured by sequencing in a study of stem cell transplantation in POMP-related autoinflammatory disease. This clone was counted a single time. Libraries were prepared by immunoSEQ multiplex PCR; TCRdb keeps only in-frame clonotypes and omits some of them. This sample has about 68,000 clones, with approximately 91% found just once. This CDR3 region has 16 residues. Looked up from germline, CDR1 is LNHDA and CDR2 is SQIVND (reference sequence). Trimming removed 6 bases from V and 2 bases from J; junction bases left unmatched: 9. The V call is TRBV19, the J call TRBJ2-1, with 8 bases lining up with TRBD2. Sequenced material: CD4+ T cells from PBMCs, taken after stem cell transplantation. This TCR was recovered from a human patient with POMP-related autoinflammation and immune dysregulation (PRAID). Some T cells may be transferred from the graft donor. For the CDR3, the DNA is TGTGCCAGTAGCGGCACTAGCGGAGGGGCCTACAATGAGCAGTTCTTC. Translated, it gives CASSGTSGGAYNEQFF.